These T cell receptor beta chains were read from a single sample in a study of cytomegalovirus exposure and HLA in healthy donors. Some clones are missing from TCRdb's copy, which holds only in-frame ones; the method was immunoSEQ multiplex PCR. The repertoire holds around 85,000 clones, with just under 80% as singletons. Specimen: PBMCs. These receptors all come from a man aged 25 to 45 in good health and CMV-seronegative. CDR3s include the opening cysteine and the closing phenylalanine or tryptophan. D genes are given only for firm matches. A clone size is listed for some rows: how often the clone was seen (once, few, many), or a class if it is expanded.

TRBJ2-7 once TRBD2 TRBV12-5 CASGLSSGSPYEQYF TGTGCTAGTGGTTTGTCTAGCGGTTCACCCTACGAGCAGTACTTC
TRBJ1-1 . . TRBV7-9 CASSLVHTQNPEAFF TGTGCCAGCAGCTTAGTGCACACCCAGAACCCTGAAGCTTTCTTT
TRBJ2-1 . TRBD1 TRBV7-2 CASSLAWTGTHEQFF TGTGCCAGCAGCTTAGCCTGGACAGGGACGCATGAGCAGTTCTTC
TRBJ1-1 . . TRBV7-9 CASSAGGRLNTEAFF TGTGCCAGCAGCGCCGGGGGTCGGTTGAACACTGAAGCTTTCTTT
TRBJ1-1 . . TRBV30 CAWLARGFISEAFF TGTGCCTGGTTGGCCAGGGGATTTATTAGTGAAGCTTTCTTT
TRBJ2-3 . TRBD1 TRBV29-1 CSVVGDRGRDTQYF TGCAGCGTTGTAGGGGACAGGGGAAGAGATACGCAGTATTTT
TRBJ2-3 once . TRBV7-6 CASSSLSAGRTDTQYF TGTGCCAGCAGCTCCCTCTCGGCGGGACGCACAGATACGCAGTATTTT
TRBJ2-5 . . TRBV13 CASSLGGGLGETQYF TGTGCCAGCAGCTTAGGCGGGGGACTTGGGGAGACCCAGTACTTC
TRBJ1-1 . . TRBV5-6 CASSPRPGEWTEAFF TGTGCCAGCAGCCCTAGGCCGGGGGAGTGGACTGAAGCTTTCTTT
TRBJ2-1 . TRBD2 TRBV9 CASSVAVGLGYPYEQFF TGTGCCAGCAGCGTAGCTGTAGGACTAGGATATCCCTATGAGCAGTTCTTC
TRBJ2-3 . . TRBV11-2 CASSHRVSTDTQYF TGTGCCAGCAGCCACAGGGTTAGCACAGATACGCAGTATTTT
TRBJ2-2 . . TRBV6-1 CASGTYNTGELFF TGTGCCAGCGGGACATATAACACCGGGGAGCTGTTTTTT
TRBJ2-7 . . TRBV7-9 CASSLKAESYEQYF TGTGCCAGCAGCTTAAAAGCGGAGTCCTACGAGCAGTACTTC
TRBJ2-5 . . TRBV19 CASSYNQSGTQYF TGTGCCAGTAGTTATAACCAGAGCGGGACCCAGTACTTC
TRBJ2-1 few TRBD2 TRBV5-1 CASSLSGTTNEQFF TGCGCCAGCAGCTTGTCCGGGACTACGAATGAGCAGTTCTTC
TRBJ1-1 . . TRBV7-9 CASSNTGSGEAFF TGTGCCAGCAGCAATACAGGGTCGGGTGAAGCTTTCTTT
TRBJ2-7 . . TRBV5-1 CASSLAGQNYEQYF TGCGCCAGCAGCTTGGCGGGACAAAACTACGAGCAGTACTTC
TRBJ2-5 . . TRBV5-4 CASSSRDSQETQYF TGTGCCAGCAGCTCCCGGGACTCCCAAGAGACCCAGTACTTC